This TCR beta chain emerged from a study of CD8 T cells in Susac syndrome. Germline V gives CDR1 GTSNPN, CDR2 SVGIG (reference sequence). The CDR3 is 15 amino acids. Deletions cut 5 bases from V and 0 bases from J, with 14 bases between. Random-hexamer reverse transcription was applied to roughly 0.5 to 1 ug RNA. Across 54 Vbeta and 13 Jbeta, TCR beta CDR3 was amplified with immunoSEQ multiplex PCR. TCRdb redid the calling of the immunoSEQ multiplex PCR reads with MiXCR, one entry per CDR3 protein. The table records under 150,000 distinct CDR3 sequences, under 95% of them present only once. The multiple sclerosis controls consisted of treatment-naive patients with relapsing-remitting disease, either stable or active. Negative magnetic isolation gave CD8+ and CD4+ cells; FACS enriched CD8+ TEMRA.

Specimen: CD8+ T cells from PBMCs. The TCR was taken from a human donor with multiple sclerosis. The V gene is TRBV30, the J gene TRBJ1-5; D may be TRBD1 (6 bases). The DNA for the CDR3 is TGTGCCTGGGCCCCCGGGACACTTAGCAATCAGCCCCAGCATTTT. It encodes CAWAPGTLSNQPQHF. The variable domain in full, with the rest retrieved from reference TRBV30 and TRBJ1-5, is SQTIHQWPATLVQPVGSPLSLECTVEGTSNPNLYWYRQAAGRGLQLLFYSVGIGQISSEVPQNLSASRPQDRQFILSSKKLLLSDSGFYLCAWAPGTLSNQPQHFGDGTRLSIL.